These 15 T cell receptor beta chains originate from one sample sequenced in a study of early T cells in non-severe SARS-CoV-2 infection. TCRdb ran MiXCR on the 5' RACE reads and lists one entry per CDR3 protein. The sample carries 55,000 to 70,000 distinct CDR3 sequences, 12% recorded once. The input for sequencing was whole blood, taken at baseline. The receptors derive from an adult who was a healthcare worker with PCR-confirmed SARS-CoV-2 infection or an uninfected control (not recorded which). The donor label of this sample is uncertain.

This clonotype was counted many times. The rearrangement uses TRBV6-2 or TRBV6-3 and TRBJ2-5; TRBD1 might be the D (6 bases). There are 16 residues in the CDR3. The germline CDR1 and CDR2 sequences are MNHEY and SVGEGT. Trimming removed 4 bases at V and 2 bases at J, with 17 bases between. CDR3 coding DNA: TGTGCCAGCAGTTCCTATGTGACAGGCAATCAAGAGACCCAGTACTTC. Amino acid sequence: CASSSYVTGNQETQYF.

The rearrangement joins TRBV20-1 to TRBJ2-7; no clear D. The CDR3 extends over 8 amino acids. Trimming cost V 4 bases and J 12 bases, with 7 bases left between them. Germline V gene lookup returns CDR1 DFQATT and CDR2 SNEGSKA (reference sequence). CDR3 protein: CSATRPYV. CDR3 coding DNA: TGCAGTGCTACCAGGCCGTACGTC.

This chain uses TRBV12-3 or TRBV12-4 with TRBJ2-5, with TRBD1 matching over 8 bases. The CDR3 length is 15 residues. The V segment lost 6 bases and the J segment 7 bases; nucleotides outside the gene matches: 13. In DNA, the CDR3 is TGTGCCAGCAGCCCGGGACAGGCATCGAGGGGGACCCAGTACTTC. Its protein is CASSPGQASRGTQYF.

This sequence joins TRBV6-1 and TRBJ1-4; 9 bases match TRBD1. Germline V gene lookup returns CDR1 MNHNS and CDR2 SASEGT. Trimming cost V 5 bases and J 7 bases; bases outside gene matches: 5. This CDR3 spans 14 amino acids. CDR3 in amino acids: CASSTGGAGEKLFF. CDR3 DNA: TGTGCCAGCAGTACAGGGGGCGCGGGTGAAAAACTGTTTTTT.

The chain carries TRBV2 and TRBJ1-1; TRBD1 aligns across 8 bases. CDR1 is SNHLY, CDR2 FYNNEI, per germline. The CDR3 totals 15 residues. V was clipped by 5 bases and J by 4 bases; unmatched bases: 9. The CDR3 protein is CASSPNRGWGTEAFF. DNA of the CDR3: TGTGCCAGCAGTCCGAACAGGGGGTGGGGCACTGAAGCTTTCTTT.

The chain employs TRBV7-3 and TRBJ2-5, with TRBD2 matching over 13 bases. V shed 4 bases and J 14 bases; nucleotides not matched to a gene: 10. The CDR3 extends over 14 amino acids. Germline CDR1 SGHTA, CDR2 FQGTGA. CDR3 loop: CASSSGLAGRQLYF. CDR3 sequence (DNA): TGTGCCAGCAGCTCGGGACTAGCGGGGAGACAATTATACTTC.

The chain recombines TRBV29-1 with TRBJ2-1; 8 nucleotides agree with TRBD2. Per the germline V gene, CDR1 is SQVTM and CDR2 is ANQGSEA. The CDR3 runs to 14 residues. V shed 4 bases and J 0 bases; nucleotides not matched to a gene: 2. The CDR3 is CSVVGTSSYNEQFF. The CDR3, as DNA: TGCAGCGTTGTGGGGACTAGCTCCTACAATGAGCAGTTCTTC.

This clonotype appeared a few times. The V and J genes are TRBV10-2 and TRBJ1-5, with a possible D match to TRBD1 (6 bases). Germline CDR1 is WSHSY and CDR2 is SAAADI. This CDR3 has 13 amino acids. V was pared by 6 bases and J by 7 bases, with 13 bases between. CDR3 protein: CASSVLGGQPQHF. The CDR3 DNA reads TGCGCCAGCAGCGTATTAGGGGGGCAGCCCCAGCATTTT.

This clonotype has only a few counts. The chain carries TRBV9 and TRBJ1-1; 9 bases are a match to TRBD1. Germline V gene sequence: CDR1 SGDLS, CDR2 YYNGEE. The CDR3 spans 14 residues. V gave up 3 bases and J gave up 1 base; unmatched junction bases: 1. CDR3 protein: CASSGQGENTEAFF. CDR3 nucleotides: TGTGCCAGCAGCGGACAGGGGGAGAACACTGAAGCTTTCTTT.

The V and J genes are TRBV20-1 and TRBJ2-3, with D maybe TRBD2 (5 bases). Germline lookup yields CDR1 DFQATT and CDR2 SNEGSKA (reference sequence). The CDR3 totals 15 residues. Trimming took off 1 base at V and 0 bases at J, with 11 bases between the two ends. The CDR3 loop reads CSARVGSASTDTQYF. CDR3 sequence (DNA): TGCAGTGCTAGAGTAGGTAGCGCTAGCACAGATACGCAGTATTTT.

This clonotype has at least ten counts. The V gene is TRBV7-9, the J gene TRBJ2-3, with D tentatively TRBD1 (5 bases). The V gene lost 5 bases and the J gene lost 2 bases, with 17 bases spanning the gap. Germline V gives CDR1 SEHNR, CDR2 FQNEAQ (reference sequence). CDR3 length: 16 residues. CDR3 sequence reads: CASSHTRTPYTDTQYF. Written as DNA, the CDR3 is TGTGCCAGCAGCCATACCAGGACACCTTACACAGATACGCAGTATTTT.

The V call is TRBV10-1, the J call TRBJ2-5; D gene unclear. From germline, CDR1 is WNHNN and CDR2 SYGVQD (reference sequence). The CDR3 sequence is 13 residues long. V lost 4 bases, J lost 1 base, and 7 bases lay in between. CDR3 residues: CASSVLPQETQYF. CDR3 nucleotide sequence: TGCGCCAGCAGTGTCCTGCCCCAAGAGACCCAGTACTTC.

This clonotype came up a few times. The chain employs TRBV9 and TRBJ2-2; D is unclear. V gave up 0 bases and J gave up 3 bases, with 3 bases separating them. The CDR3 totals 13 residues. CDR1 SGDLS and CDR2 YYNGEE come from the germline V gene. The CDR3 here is CASSVGDTGELFF. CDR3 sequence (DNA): TGTGCCAGCAGCGTAGGGGACACCGGGGAGCTGTTTTTT.

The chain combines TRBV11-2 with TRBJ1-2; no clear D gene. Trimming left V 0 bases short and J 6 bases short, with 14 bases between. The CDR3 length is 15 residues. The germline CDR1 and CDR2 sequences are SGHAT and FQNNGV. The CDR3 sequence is CASSLDLSARNGYTF. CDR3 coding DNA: TGTGCCAGCAGCTTAGATCTTTCCGCGAGGAATGGCTACACCTTC.

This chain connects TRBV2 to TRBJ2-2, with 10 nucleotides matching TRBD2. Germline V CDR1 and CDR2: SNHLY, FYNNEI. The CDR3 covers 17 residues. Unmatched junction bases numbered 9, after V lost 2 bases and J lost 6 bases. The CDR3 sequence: CASSESLAGAASGELFF. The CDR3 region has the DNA TGTGCCAGCAGTGAAAGTCTAGCGGGGGCCGCTTCCGGGGAGCTGTTTTTT. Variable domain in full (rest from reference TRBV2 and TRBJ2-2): EPEVTQTPSHQVTQMGQEVILRCVPISNHLYFYWYRQILGQKVEFLVSFYNNEISEKSEIFDDQFSVERPDGSNFTLKIRSTKLEDSAMYFCASSESLAGAASGELFFGEGSRLTVL.